This TCR beta chain comes out of a study of T cell changes during pregnancy in multiple sclerosis. TCRdb's copy holds only in-frame clones and misses some; the assay was immunoSEQ multiplex PCR. Of around 52,000 clones listed, about 90% are singletons. The V gene's germline CDR1 is SGHTA and CDR2 FQGNSA. With 5 bases removed from V and 6 bases from J, the gap between germline ends came to 14 bases. This CDR3 has 15 residues. This specimen consisted of CD4+ T cells from peripheral blood mononuclear cells, obtained in the second trimester of pregnancy. The gene calls are TRBV7-2 and TRBJ1-6, with D tentatively TRBD1 (6 bases). This receptor was taken from a female donor with multiple sclerosis, enrolled in a pregnancy study. The CDR3 reads CASSINQGSNSPLHF. The DNA for the CDR3 is TGTGCCAGCAGCATTAACCAGGGGAGTAATTCACCCCTCCACTTT.